The 10 T cell receptor beta chains below were found in one sample sequenced in a study of blood T cell repertoires in COVID-19. Libraries were prepared by immunoSEQ multiplex PCR; TCRdb keeps only in-frame clonotypes and omits some of them. The profile shows roughly 57,000 clones, around 79% of them singletons. The sequencing input was peripheral blood. The receptors shown here come from a man in his sixties with acute or convalescent COVID-19.

The rearrangement uses TRBV6-5 and TRBJ1-2; TRBD1 matches at 7 bases. V lost 4 bases and J lost 0; bases outside the gene matches: 5. The CDR3 extends over 15 amino acids. Germline V CDR1 and CDR2: MNHEY, SVGAGI. CDR3 DNA sequence: TGTGCCAGCAGTTTAATCGGGACAGCTAACTATGGCTACACCTTC. This codes for CASSLIGTANYGYTF.

The table lists this clone with a count of one. V gene TRBV7-2 combines with J gene TRBJ1-5; D is uncertain. Trimming shortened V by 2 bases and J by 3 bases, and 5 bases separated the two germline ends. CDR1 and CDR2 from the germline V gene are SGHTA and FQGNSA. The CDR3 loop spans 13 amino acids. CDR3 sequence: CASSLYPNQPQHF. CDR3 sequence (DNA): TGTGCCAGCAGCTTATATCCCAATCAGCCCCAGCATTTT.

The J gene is TRBJ2-5, the V gene TRBV29-1; TRBD2 agrees at 9 bases. Germline-derived CDR1 and CDR2 are SQVTM and ANQGSEA. The ends lost 4 bases at V and 4 bases at J; junction bases unmatched: 7. The CDR3 has 14 residues. CDR3 nucleotides: TGCAGCGTTGTGCCTAGCGGGGTGGTAGAGACCCAGTACTTC. This gives the protein CSVVPSGVVETQYF.

This clone was detected only once. The V call is TRBV27, the J call TRBJ2-1, with D possibly TRBD1 on 5 matching bases. CDR1 MNHEY and CDR2 SMNVEV come from the germline V gene (reference sequence). Trimming stripped 5 bases from V and 11 bases from J, with 13 bases between. The CDR3 totals 12 residues. In nucleotides, the CDR3 is TGTGCCAGCAGTCTTGGAACAGGAAAGCAGTTCTTC. As protein: CASSLGTGKQFF.

A few counts support this clone. This chain uses TRBV7-9 with TRBJ1-2; unclear D gene. V was pared by 5 bases and J by 5 bases, with 3 bases between. The CDR3 has 10 residues. From germline, CDR1 is SEHNR and CDR2 FQNEAQ (reference sequence). The CDR3 bases are TGTGCCAGCAGCCAATATGGCTACACCTTC. Its translation is CASSQYGYTF.

The chain joins TRBV19 to TRBJ1-3; D not resolved. Germline loops: CDR1 LNHDA, CDR2 SQIVND (reference sequence). The CDR3 contains 14 residues. The ends were cut back, 3 bases at V and 4 bases at J, with 10 bases in the middle. The CDR3 protein is CASSMAVAGNTIYF. The CDR3, as DNA: TGTGCCAGTAGTATGGCGGTGGCCGGAAACACCATATATTTT.

V and J are TRBV28 and TRBJ2-7; D perhaps matches TRBD1 (5 bases). CDR3 length: 14 amino acids. Trimming cost V 5 bases and J 6 bases, with 17 bases left between them. Germline lookup yields CDR1 MDHEN and CDR2 SYDVKM. CDR3 in DNA: TGTGCCAGCAGTCAAGACAGAGACTTAATCGAGCAGTACTTC. Amino acid sequence: CASSQDRDLIEQYF.

This chain connects TRBV27 to TRBJ2-2; D perhaps matches TRBD2 (5 bases). Per germline, CDR1 MNHEY and CDR2 SMNVEV (reference sequence). The germline V and J ends were trimmed by 5 bases and 6 bases, with 10 bases remaining between them. This CDR3 has 13 amino acids. The CDR3 nucleotides read TGTGCCAGCAGTCGGGGTTACCCCGGGGAGCTGTTTTTT. It is translated as CASSRGYPGELFF.

This chain joins TRBV7-8 and TRBJ2-5, with D unresolved. Trimming removed 5 bases at V and 1 base at J, with 5 bases between. From germline, CDR1 is SGHVS and CDR2 FQNEAQ. The CDR3 spans 12 residues. The CDR3 coding sequence is TGTGCCAGCAGCCCGGTCCAAGAGACCCAGTACTTC. Its protein is CASSPVQETQYF.

The chain recombines TRBV5-1 with TRBJ1-6; the D is unclear. Trimming took 0 bases from V and 9 from J, leaving 7 bases between them. The CDR3 has 13 amino acids. Germline CDR1 reads SGHRS; CDR2 reads YFSETQ. The CDR3, as DNA: TGCGCCAGCAGCTTGGATTCCAGTTCACCCCTCCACTTT. It yields the protein CASSLDSSSPLHF.